This T cell receptor (beta chain) was sequenced during a study of blood T cells in healthy people across ages. Primers used in a second PCR of about 7 to 11 cycles were a sample-barcoded 5' primer and a J-beta primer mix. MiXCR, run by TCRdb on the 5' RACE reads, gives a single entry per CDR3 protein. The table lists 980,000 or so distinct CDR3 sequences, about 44% of them singletons. This CDR3 has 16 residues. V was clipped by 3 bases and J by 0 bases, with 15 bases between them. Germline lookup yields CDR1 MGHRA and CDR2 YSYEKL. The TCR originated in a man aged 25 to 40 in good health. The source material was blood. J is TRBJ2-7 and V is TRBV4-1; possibly TRBD2 for D (5 bases). The CDR3 sequence is CASSQLHPSGSYEQYF. The CDR3 DNA is TGCGCCAGCAGCCAGCTTCACCCCAGCGGCTCCTACGAGCAGTACTTC.